This entry lists 7 T cell receptor beta chains sequenced from one sample in a study of T cells after posttransplantation cyclophosphamide. Measured with immunoSEQ multiplex PCR; TCRdb has only the in-frame clones, and not every one. The sample lists some 3,500 clones, roughly 62% occurring once. The sequencing sample was made of memory CD8+ T cells sorted from blood. Receptor source: a man aged 50 or older.

This sequence joins TRBV7-3 and TRBJ2-7; 7 positions match TRBD1. The CDR3 runs 13 residues. From germline, CDR1 is SGHTA and CDR2 FQGTGA. V was clipped by 6 bases and J by 1 base; unmatched bases: 3. The CDR3 DNA reads TGTGCCAGCAGGGGGGACAGTTCCTACGAGCAGTACTTC. Its protein product is CASRGDSSYEQYF.

The chain uses TRBV6-1 and TRBJ2-1; TRBD2 matches at 14 bases. Per the germline V gene, CDR1 is MNHNS and CDR2 is SASEGT. Unmatched junction bases numbered 5, after V lost 7 bases and J lost 6 bases. The CDR3 has 15 amino acids. The CDR3 DNA reads TGTGCCAGCACTCTGACTAGCGGGGGGGCCAATGAGCAGTTCTTC. The encoded protein is CASTLTSGGANEQFF.

This clone appeared a single time. This chain uses TRBV4-2 with TRBJ2-1; D unresolved. V lost 5 bases and J lost 1, with 6 bases in between. This CDR3 spans 13 amino acids. Per germline, CDR1 LGHNA and CDR2 YNFKEQ. CDR3: CASSSASYNEQFF. The CDR3 DNA is TGTGCCAGCAGCTCCGCGTCCTACAATGAGCAGTTCTTC.

The J gene is TRBJ1-2, the V gene TRBV11-2, with D possibly TRBD1 on 5 matching bases. This CDR3 is 11 amino acids long. V lost 6 bases to trimming and J lost 8 bases, with 10 bases between them. Germline V gene sequence: CDR1 SGHAT, CDR2 FQNNGV. DNA of the CDR3: TGTGCCAGCAGGGGGGGAAAGGGCTACACCTTC. It translates to CASRGGKGYTF.

This clone was picked up a small number of times. This chain links TRBV7-6 with TRBJ2-1, with D possibly being TRBD2 (6 bases). V was pared by 4 bases and J by 15 bases, with 16 bases between. Germline CDR1 SGHVS, CDR2 FNYEAQ. The CDR3 loop spans 12 amino acids. The CDR3 DNA sequence: TGTGCCAGCAGCTCGGGAGACCGGAGGTCGTTCTTC. Protein: CASSSGDRRSFF. Full variable domain (outside the CDR3, taken from reference TRBV7-6 and TRBJ2-1): GAGVSQSPRYKVTKRGQDVALRCDPISGHVSLYWYRQALGQGPEFLTYFNYEAQQDKSGLPNDRFSAERPEGSISTLTIQRTEQRDSAMYRCASSSGDRRSFFGPGTRLTVL.

The chain carries TRBV7-8 and TRBJ2-7; D is perhaps TRBD2 (6 bases). This CDR3 region has 15 residues. Trimming removed 1 base at V and 2 bases at J, with 12 bases between. Per germline, CDR1 SGHVS and CDR2 FQNEAQ. The CDR3 coding sequence is TGTGCCAGCAGCTTAGGGGTTGGACTAACCTACGAGCAGTACTTC. Protein sequence: CASSLGVGLTYEQYF.

V is TRBV2 and J is TRBJ2-2; D possibly corresponds to TRBD2 (6 bases). V gave up 6 bases and J gave up 7 bases, with 9 bases separating them. This CDR3 has 12 residues. Germline V gene lookup returns CDR1 SNHLY and CDR2 FYNNEI. The CDR3 DNA reads as TGTGCCAGCAGGGGGCGGGACGGGGAGCTGTTTTTT. It is translated as CASRGRDGELFF.